The 16 T cell receptor beta chains below all came from one sample that was sequenced in a study of shared clonotypes between healthy human individuals (dated by TCRdb to 2018 to 2020). To prepare the library, the immunoSEQ multiplex PCR assay was applied. This is the immuneACCESS table as TCRdb keeps it, with only in-frame sequences that have V and J called. A part of the clones is gone; compared with another copy, unresolved V genes explain less than half, and the rest is unexplained. This sample holds roughly 500,000 clones; roughly 80% were observed only once. In total, the top ten clones hold more than 9.5% of the sample. The specimen sequenced was PBMCs. The source of these receptors is a woman in her 40s in good health. Some clones in this sample may be carry-over from other donors' samples.

V usage is TRBV7-7 and J usage is TRBJ2-1, with TRBD2 matching 11 bases. The CDR3 is 15 amino acids. The V segment lost 5 bases and the J segment 5 bases; nucleotides outside the gene matches: 5. Looked up from germline, CDR1 is SSHAT and CDR2 is FNYEAQ (reference sequence). DNA of the CDR3: TGTGCCAGCAGCCGGGGACTAGCGGAAAACAATGAGCAGTTCTTC. Its protein is CASSRGLAENNEQFF.

To note about this clone: This same CDR3 is encoded by further DNA sequences in the sample. The rearrangement uses TRBV5-1 and TRBJ2-1; 10 bases align to TRBD1. This CDR3 is built from 14 residues. Trimming removed 3 bases from V and 4 bases from J; junction bases left unmatched: 1. Per the germline V gene, CDR1 is SGHRS and CDR2 is YFSETQ. CDR3 protein: CASSSGQGYNEQFF. CDR3 DNA sequence: TGCGCCAGCAGCTCGGGACAGGGGTACAATGAGCAGTTCTTC.

A note on this clone: A far larger clone is one base from this, pointing to a likely read error. This specimen includes other DNA sequences encoding the same CDR3. The chain employs TRBV6-6 and TRBJ2-2, with D uncertain. Germline V CDR1 and CDR2: MNHNY, SVGAGI (reference sequence). The CDR3 is 16 amino acids. Trimming shortened V by 0 bases and J by 2 bases, and 10 bases separated the two germline ends. The CDR3 nucleotides are TGTGCCAGCAGTTACTCGACTGGGAAAAACACCGGGGAGCTGTTTTTT. Translating gives CASSYSTGKNTGELFF.

The chain recombines TRBV1 with TRBJ2-3. TRBV1 represents a pseudogene. The CDR3 is 14 amino acids. The CDR3: CTSRRLTSTDTQYF. CDR3 DNA sequence: TGCACCAGCAGAAGGCTAACTAGCACAGATACGCAGTATTTT.

This clone was observed a few times. The chain links TRBV5-1 to TRBJ1-3; TRBD1 might be the D (6 bases). The germline V gene has CDR1 SGHRS and CDR2 YFSETQ. The CDR3 length is 16 residues. The germline V and J ends were trimmed by 0 bases and 2 bases, with 12 bases remaining between them. CDR3 in amino acids: CASSLGSTGTGNTIYF. Here the CDR3 DNA reads TGCGCCAGCAGCTTGGGATCGACAGGTACTGGAAACACCATATATTTT.

This clone has ten or more counts. The rearrangement uses TRBV5-4 and TRBJ2-7; D call uncertain. The V end lost 6 bases, the J end lost 0 bases, and 4 bases lay between the germline ends. Germline CDR1 SGHNT, CDR2 YYREEE (reference sequence). CDR3 length: 11 residues. The CDR3 nucleotides are TGTGCCAGCACCGACTCCTACGAGCAGTACTTC. This sequence encodes CASTDSYEQYF.

This chain uses TRBV21-1 with TRBJ2-7; TRBD1 was called by the table and not checked on the DNA. TRBV21-1 is a pseudogene locus. This CDR3 is built from 15 residues. CDR3 amino acids: CASSKGVGRGYEQYF. DNA of the CDR3: TGTGCCAGCAGCAAAGGGGTGGGCAGGGGCTACGAGCAGTACTTC.

The chain recombines TRBV5-1 with TRBJ2-6; D might be TRBD2 (5 bases). This CDR3 has 16 residues. The V and J ends lost 1 base and 2 bases respectively, with 10 bases between them. CDR1 is SGHRS, CDR2 YFSETQ, per germline. CDR3 nucleotides: TGCGCCAGCAGCTTGTACGAGGGCCCTGGGGCCAACGTCCTGACTTTC. Its translation: CASSLYEGPGANVLTF.

CDR3 sequence (DNA): TGTGCCAGCAGCCGACAGGGGGCGAGGGATGAGCAGTTCTTC. It yields the protein CASSRQGARDEQFF. The chain employs TRBV7-6 and TRBJ2-1; TRBD1 aligns across 10 bases. Germline assignment: CDR1 SGHVS and CDR2 FNYEAQ. The CDR3 sequence is 14 residues long. J gave up 8 bases and V 5 bases, and 6 bases lay outside the gene matches.

As to this clone: A far larger clone is one nucleotide away, so this likely arose from a read error. The chain carries TRBV15 and TRBJ2-7, with D maybe TRBD1 (6 bases). The CDR3 extends over 15 amino acids. CDR1 and CDR2 from the germline V gene are LNHNV and YYDKDF (reference sequence). V was pared by 4 bases and J by 0 bases, with 13 bases between. CDR3 bases: TGTGCCACCAGCATAGATCAAGGGGGCTCCTACGAGCAGTACTTC. As protein: CATSIDQGGSYEQYF.

For this clone: A far more abundant clone sits one base away, making this likely a read error. Other DNA variants within this sample encode the same CDR3. The gene calls are TRBV5-1 and TRBJ2-7; weak D call: TRBD2 (6 bases). The CDR3 spans 13 residues. CDR1 SGHRS and CDR2 YFSETQ come from the germline V gene. The CDR3 DNA reads as TGCGCCAGCAGCCCCGGAGGGCCCTACGAGCAGTATTTC. Its protein product is CASSPGGPYEQYF.

This chain joins TRBV10-3 and TRBJ1-5; D gene unclear. CDR3 length: 13 amino acids. V lost 2 bases and J 3 bases, leaving 5 bases between the germline ends. CDR1 ENHRY and CDR2 SYGVKD come from the germline V gene. This chain's CDR3 is CAISEEANQPQHF. The CDR3 DNA follows: TGTGCCATCAGTGAGGAGGCCAATCAGCCCCAGCATTTT.

This chain links TRBV5-1 with TRBJ1-1, with TRBD1 as a possible D gene (5 bases). Per germline, CDR1 SGHRS and CDR2 YFSETQ. V was cut by 3 bases and J by 0 bases, with 15 bases left in between. This CDR3 contains 16 residues. CDR3 region: CASSSAPDTMNTEAFF. The DNA of the CDR3 is TGCGCCAGCAGCTCCGCCCCGGACACTATGAACACTGAAGCTTTCTTT.

V usage is TRBV28 and J usage is TRBJ2-2, with D hard to call. V lost 3 bases and J 4 bases, leaving 12 bases between the germline ends. The CDR3 spans 15 residues. Germline CDR1 is MDHEN and CDR2 is SYDVKM. The CDR3 region is CASSFVLTSTGELFF. The CDR3 DNA is TGTGCCAGCAGTTTTGTACTGACGAGCACCGGGGAGCTGTTTTTT.

V is TRBV5-1 and J is TRBJ2-3, with 8 bases aligning to TRBD2. This CDR3 comprises 18 residues. CDR1 SGHRS and CDR2 YFSETQ come from the germline V gene. V trimming: 1 base; J trimming: 2 bases; junction bases outside the gene matches: 12. CDR3 in DNA: TGCGCCAGCAGCTTGAGGGCATTAGCGGGGACGGCCACAGATACGCAGTATTTT. Its translation: CASSLRALAGTATDTQYF.

Comment on this clone: A read error may produce the germline difference seen at one junction end. This CDR3 is also generated by other DNA sequences in the sample. The gene calls are TRBV4-1 and TRBJ2-3, with D unresolved. The CDR3 is 14 amino acids. Germline V lookup: CDR1 MGHRA, CDR2 YSYEKL. The DNA for the CDR3 is TGCGCTAGCAGCCAACTGGACAGCACAGATACGCAGTATTTT. Its translation: CASSQLDSTDTQYF.